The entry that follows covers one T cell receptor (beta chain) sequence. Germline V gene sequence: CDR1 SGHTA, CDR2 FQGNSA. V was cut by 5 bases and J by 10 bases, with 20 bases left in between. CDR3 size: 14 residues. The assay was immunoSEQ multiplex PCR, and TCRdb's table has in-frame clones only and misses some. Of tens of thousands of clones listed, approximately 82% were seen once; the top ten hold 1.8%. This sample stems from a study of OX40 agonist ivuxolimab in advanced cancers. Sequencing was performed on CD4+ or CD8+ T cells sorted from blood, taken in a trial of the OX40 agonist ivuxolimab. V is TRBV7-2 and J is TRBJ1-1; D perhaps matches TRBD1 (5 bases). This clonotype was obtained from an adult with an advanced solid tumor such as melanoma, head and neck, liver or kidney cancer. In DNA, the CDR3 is TGTGCCAGCAGCCGGGAAGCGGCAGGGCGGAGAGCTTTCTTT. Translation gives CASSREAAGRRAFF.